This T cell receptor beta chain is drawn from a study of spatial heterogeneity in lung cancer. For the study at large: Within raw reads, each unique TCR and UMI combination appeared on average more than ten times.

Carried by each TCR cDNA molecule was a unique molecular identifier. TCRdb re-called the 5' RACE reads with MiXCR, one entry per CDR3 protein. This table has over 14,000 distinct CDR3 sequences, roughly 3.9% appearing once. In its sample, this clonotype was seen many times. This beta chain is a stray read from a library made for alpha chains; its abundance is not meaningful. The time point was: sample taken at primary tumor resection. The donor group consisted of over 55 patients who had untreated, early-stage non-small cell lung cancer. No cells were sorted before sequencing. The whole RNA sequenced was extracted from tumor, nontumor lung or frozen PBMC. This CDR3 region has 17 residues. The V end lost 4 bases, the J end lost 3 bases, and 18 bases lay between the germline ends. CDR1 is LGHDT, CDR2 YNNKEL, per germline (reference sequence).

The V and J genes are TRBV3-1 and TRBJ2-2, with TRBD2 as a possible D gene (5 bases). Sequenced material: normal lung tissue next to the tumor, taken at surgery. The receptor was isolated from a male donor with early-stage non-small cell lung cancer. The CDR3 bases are TGTGCCAGCAGCCTTCCATTGCGGAGGCCGGACACCGGGGAGCTGTTTTTT. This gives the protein CASSLPLRRPDTGELFF.